These 10 T cell receptor beta chains were sequenced from one sample in a study of blood T cell repertoires in COVID-19. Sequenced by immunoSEQ multiplex PCR; TCRdb stores in-frame clones only, minus some. Found here are around 69,000 clones, 82% of them singletons; the top ten hold 1.5% to 2%. The specimen was peripheral blood. The receptor source for this set is a woman aged 55 to 70 with acute or convalescent COVID-19.

The rearrangement links TRBV5-1 to TRBJ2-6, with 7 bases aligning to TRBD1. V was clipped by 4 bases and J by 0 bases; unmatched bases: 7. The CDR3 totals 17 residues. CDR1 and CDR2 from the germline V gene are SGHRS and YFSETQ. The CDR3 protein is CASSLWTGVSGANVLTF. The CDR3 DNA reads as TGCGCCAGCAGCCTGTGGACAGGCGTCTCTGGGGCCAACGTCCTGACTTTC. Supplemented by reference TRBV5-1 and TRBJ2-6, the full variable domain reads KAGVTQTPRYLIKTRGQQVTLSCSPISGHRSVSWYQQTPGQGLQFLFEYFSETQRNKGNFPGRFSGRQFSNSRSEMNVSTLELGDSALYLCASSLWTGVSGANVLTFGAGSRLTVL.

The chain couples TRBV12-3 or TRBV12-4 to TRBJ2-7; D may be TRBD2 (5 bases). Between the trimmed V and J ends, which lost 6 bases and 3 bases, there was a span of 12 bases. This CDR3 region has 13 residues. DNA for the CDR3: TGTGCCAGCAGAGTGGACGGAGGCTACGAGCAGTACTTC. Protein: CASRVDGGYEQYF.

The chain combines TRBV7-2 with TRBJ2-7; unclear D gene. The germline gives CDR1 SGHTA, CDR2 FQGNSA. Trimming removed 5 bases at V and 5 bases at J, with 13 bases between. The CDR3 is 13 amino acids. Here the CDR3 DNA reads TGTGCCAGCAGCGTCTTAACGGTAAACGAGCAGTACTTC. It translates to CASSVLTVNEQYF.

The rearrangement links TRBV15 to TRBJ1-4; D is ambiguous. Trimming removed 0 bases from V and 2 bases from J, with 7 bases in between. The germline gives CDR1 LNHNV, CDR2 YYDKDF (reference sequence). There are 15 residues in the CDR3. The CDR3 is CATSRDRGTNEKLFF. The CDR3 coding sequence is TGTGCCACCAGCAGAGATCGAGGGACTAATGAAAAACTGTTTTTT.

This rearrangement joins TRBV6-5 to TRBJ2-2; the D gene is possibly TRBD1 (6 bases). Germline V gene data show CDR1 as MNHEY and CDR2 as SVGAGI. V was trimmed by 6 bases and J by 0 bases, leaving 8 bases between them. The CDR3 consists of 14 residues. DNA of the CDR3: TGTGCCAGCAGGACAGGAACGAACACCGGGGAGCTGTTTTTT. It is translated as CASRTGTNTGELFF.

V usage is TRBV24-1 and J usage is TRBJ2-6; 8 bases line up with TRBD1. Germline values: CDR1 KGHDR, CDR2 SFDVKD. V lost 4 bases, J lost 2 bases, and 6 bases stayed unmatched. The CDR3 runs 17 residues. The CDR3 DNA is TGTGCCACCAGTGACGGACAGGGTCATCCTGGGGCCAACGTCCTGACTTTC. This encodes CATSDGQGHPGANVLTF.

The chain links TRBV3-1 (or the pseudogene TRBV3-2) to TRBJ2-1; 8 bases agree with TRBD2. The CDR3 length is 17 residues. Trimming removed 2 bases from V and 7 bases from J; junction bases left unmatched: 13. Germline V lookup: CDR1 LGHDT, CDR2 YNNKEL (reference sequence). CDR3 coding DNA: TGTGCCAGCAGCCAATTCAAAAGCGGGGGAATTGGAAATGAGCAGTTCTTC. It specifies CASSQFKSGGIGNEQFF.

The chain recombines TRBV11-1 with TRBJ1-1; maybe TRBD1 (5 bases). The CDR3 runs to 16 residues. Germline CDR1 SGHAT, CDR2 FQDESV (reference sequence). Between the trimmed V and J ends, which lost 4 bases and 2 bases, there was a span of 17 bases. In DNA form, the CDR3 reads TGTGCCAGCAGCTCCCCCGGACCCGACAGCAACACTGAAGCTTTCTTT. This translates into CASSSPGPDSNTEAFF.

In nucleotides, the CDR3 is TGCGCCAGCAGCCCGGAGGGGACCGACTTGATAAGCACAGATACGCAGTATTTT. Translation: CASSPEGTDLISTDTQYF. The V gene is TRBV5-1, the J gene TRBJ2-3, with D tentatively TRBD2 (6 bases). Per germline, CDR1 SGHRS and CDR2 YFSETQ. The CDR3 has 18 amino acids. V dropped 4 bases and J dropped 0 bases, with 21 bases sitting between them.

V gene TRBV5-1 combines with J gene TRBJ2-2; TRBD2 matches at 11 bases. This CDR3 is built from 19 residues. V was pared by 3 bases and J by 1 base, with 11 bases of the junction left unmatched. Germline lookup yields CDR1 SGHRS and CDR2 YFSETQ. The CDR3 region is CASSSDSGRAKLNTGELFF. CDR3 sequence (DNA): TGCGCCAGCAGCTCCGATAGCGGGAGGGCCAAGTTGAACACCGGGGAGCTGTTTTTT.